Shown below are 11 T cell receptor beta chains from a single sample sequenced in a study of cytomegalovirus exposure and HLA in healthy donors. Here immunoSEQ multiplex PCR was the method, and the copy in TCRdb shows in-frame clones only, minus some. The table records about 160,000 clones, 85% to 90% of them present only once. Sample: PBMCs. These receptors were collected from a woman aged 18-29 years in good health and CMV-seropositive.

The chain links TRBV5-1 to TRBJ1-4; 10 nucleotides line up with TRBD1. Trimming removed 4 bases from V and 4 bases from J; junction bases left unmatched: 7. The germline CDR1 and CDR2 sequences are SGHRS and YFSETQ. The CDR3 covers 16 residues. The DNA of the CDR3 is TGCGCCAGCAGCCTGACAGGGGGCGCCGGTAATGAAAAACTGTTTTTT. It encodes CASSLTGGAGNEKLFF.

This clone was counted between two and nine times. The chain carries TRBV30 and TRBJ2-1, with 10 nucleotides matching TRBD2. Germline V lookup: CDR1 GTSNPN, CDR2 SVGIG (reference sequence). Unmatched junction bases numbered 5, after V lost 8 bases and J lost 4 bases. The CDR3 is 13 residues long. The CDR3 loop reads CAVGLADYNEQFF. CDR3 coding DNA: TGTGCCGTCGGACTAGCGGATTACAATGAGCAGTTCTTC.

The chain couples TRBV5-6 to TRBJ2-5, with a weak D call TRBD1 (7 bases). Germline V gene sequence: CDR1 SGHDT, CDR2 YYEEEE. V lost 3 bases and J lost 7, with 16 bases in between. CDR3 size: 14 residues. The CDR3 nucleotides are TGTGCCAGCAGCTCGCCCCAGGGGGGCGGGACCCAGTACTTC. Encoded protein: CASSSPQGGGTQYF.

CDR3 loop: CASSQLSTRYEQYF. The CDR3, as DNA: TGTGCCAGCAGCCAATTATCCACTCGCTACGAGCAGTACTTC. V is TRBV16 and J is TRBJ2-7, with D unclear. V lost 1 base and J 3 bases, leaving 10 bases between the germline ends. The CDR3 is 14 amino acids. The germline gives CDR1 KGHSY, CDR2 FQNENV.

The chain couples TRBV6-5 to TRBJ1-2, with D perhaps matching TRBD1 (5 bases). This CDR3 spans 14 amino acids. Trimming left V 4 bases short and J 6 bases short, with 15 bases between. CDR1 MNHEY and CDR2 SVGAGI come from the germline V gene. The CDR3 sequence is CASSWGRAGDGYTF. CDR3 DNA sequence: TGTGCCAGCAGTTGGGGCCGGGCCGGTGATGGCTACACCTTC.

V is TRBV4-1 and J is TRBJ1-2; a possible D gene is TRBD1 (5 bases). CDR1 MGHRA and CDR2 YSYEKL come from the germline V gene. The CDR3 runs to 15 residues. The V end lost 0 bases, the J end lost 2 bases, and 10 bases lay between the germline ends. CDR3 sequence reads: CASSQERRGNYGYTF. CDR3 nucleotide sequence: TGCGCCAGCAGCCAAGAGCGTAGGGGCAACTATGGCTACACCTTC.

The table lists this clone with a few counts. The rearrangement joins TRBV5-4 to TRBJ1-2; D gene ambiguous. This CDR3 is 14 amino acids long. Germline CDR1 is SGHNT and CDR2 is YYREEE (reference sequence). V was shortened by 4 bases and J by 4 bases, with 14 bases between the two germline ends. This chain's CDR3 is CASSPGLRSYGYTF. CDR3 nucleotides: TGTGCCAGCAGCCCAGGACTACGGTCCTATGGCTACACCTTC. Full variable domain (missing parts from reference TRBV5-4 and TRBJ1-2): ETGVTQSPTHLIKTRGQQVTLRCSSQSGHNTVSWYQQALGQGPQFIFQYYREEENGRGNFPPRFSGLQFPNYSSELNVNALELDDSALYLCASSPGLRSYGYTFGSGTRLTVV.

V usage is TRBV7-3 and J usage is TRBJ1-5, with 8 bases lining up with TRBD1. V shed 5 bases, J shed 4 bases, and the junction held 1 base outside the gene matches. This CDR3 region has 13 residues. Germline V gene lookup returns CDR1 SGHTA and CDR2 FQGTGA. The CDR3 region is CASSRDRNQPQHF. Written as DNA, the CDR3 is TGTGCCAGCAGCCGGGACAGGAATCAGCCCCAGCATTTT. Combining the CDR3 with reference TRBV7-3 and TRBJ1-5 gives the whole variable domain GAGVSQTPSNKVTEKGKYVELRCDPISGHTALYWYRQSLGQGPEFLIYFQGTGAADDSGLPNDRFFAVRPEGSVSTLKIQRTERGDSAVYLCASSRDRNQPQHFGDGTRLSIL.

J is TRBJ1-5 and V is TRBV16; 8 nucleotides line up with TRBD1. Germline V CDR1 and CDR2: KGHSY, FQNENV. V shed 2 bases and J 7 bases; nucleotides not matched to a gene: 7. CDR3 length: 15 amino acids. As DNA, the CDR3 is TGTGCCAGCAGCCAAAGACAGGGGACAGCACAGCCCCAGCATTTT. This gives the protein CASSQRQGTAQPQHF.

CDR3 residues: CASSPGGSGDYEQYF. As DNA, the CDR3 is TGTGCCAGCAGTCCAGGGGGCAGCGGGGACTACGAGCAGTACTTC. The chain joins TRBV28 to TRBJ2-7; TRBD1 is a possible D gene (8 bases). CDR1 and CDR2 from the germline V gene are MDHEN and SYDVKM. The CDR3 runs 15 residues. Deletions cut 5 bases from V and 3 bases from J, with 17 bases between.

The chain is built from TRBV30 and TRBJ2-1; D may be TRBD1 (5 bases). The CDR3 extends over 13 amino acids. V dropped 4 bases and J dropped 3 bases, with 10 bases sitting between them. Germline V gene lookup returns CDR1 GTSNPN and CDR2 SVGIG (reference sequence). The CDR3 region is CAWKGRFYNEQFF. Here the CDR3 DNA reads TGTGCCTGGAAGGGGCGCTTCTACAATGAGCAGTTCTTC.